The text below deals with one TCR beta chain. No antigen is known for it. Other DNA sequences within the sample encode an identical CDR3. V shed 5 bases and J shed 4 bases, with 12 bases lying between them. The CDR3 runs to 13 residues. Germline CDR1 reads SGHVS; CDR2 reads FNYEAQ. The data were taken from a study of shared clonotypes between healthy human individuals. For sorted subsets, about 200 ng DNA per replicate equaled around 28,000 T cell genomes. Method: immunoSEQ multiplex PCR; TCRdb's copy keeps in-frame clones and lacks some. The sample yields about 2.2 million clones, 90% to 95% seen once. Only CD45RO-negative cells positively selected for CCR7 counted as naive CD8 cells, so terminally differentiated effector memory CD45RA+ cells were excluded. Study-level findings and limits: Between a handful of donors, naive CD4 clonotypes were shared at a level of around 4.8%.

The material sequenced was naive CD8+ T cells from PBMCs. The sequence was obtained from a man aged 18 to 29 in good health. Some clones in this sample may be carry-over from other donors' samples. This chain links TRBV7-6 with TRBJ2-7, with a weak D call TRBD1 (6 bases). CDR3 sequence reads: CASSGRTAYEQYF. CDR3 nucleotides: TGTGCCAGCAGCGGTAGGACAGCGTACGAGCAGTACTTC.